This T cell receptor beta chain was documented in a study of T cell repertoires in cytomegalovirus infection (dated by TCRdb to between 2018 and 2020). Describing the broader study: Alongside well-studied HLA-B-restricted epitopes, the peptide stimulations were aimed at recently identified HLA-C-restricted CMV epitopes, whose presentation resists viral immunomodulation. Donor HLA type was relevant to the analysis, as public TCR beta signatures indicated carriage of CMV infection together with the matching HLA type. The investigation overall reported the following: The ex vivo response was dominated by HLA-C-restricted CMV-specific TCR beta clonotypes, which also provided the single most frequent clonotype in two of eight donors. In both this cohort and an independent cohort of 352 donors, the cumulative frequency of public TCR beta family members distinguished carriers of CMV infection plus the relevant HLA type.

The treatment or condition label corresponds to: in vitro stimulation with specific CMV peptide epitopes to enrich CMV-specific T cells. This clonotype was counted between two and nine times. This receptor's antigen is unknown. No base quality values were provided; no much bigger clone lies one nucleotide off. Instrument on record: Illumina HiSeq 1500. TCRdb cleaned the public reads at Q25 with fastp, built clones with MiXCR and kept in-frame beta chains. All rows with the same CDR3 protein become a single entry with the most common DNA and genes. Present in this sample are around 770,000 distinct CDR3 sequences, under 35% of which were seen just once. The ten largest account for less than 15% of the sample. The CDR3 runs 15 amino acids, cysteine and phenylalanine included. The CDR3 DNA has 45 bases and is translated from base 1. V loses 1 base of germline sequence and J loses 0 bases, and the interval between the two ends is 7 bases. The germline V gene gives CDR1 as MGHRA and CDR2 as YSYEKL.

The V and J segments used are TRBV4-1 and TRBJ1-3; tentative D gene TRBD1, with 5 bases matching. This clonotype originated in a human donor in good health (CMV status not recorded). Some clones in this sample may be carry-over from other donors' samples. This material consisted of cultured CD8+ T cells from PBMCs, taken from culture after CMV antigen stimulation. In nucleotide form, the sequence is TGCGCCAGCAGCCAAGGTGGGGGCTCTGGAAACACCATATATTTT. Its translation reads: CASSQGGGSGNTIYF.